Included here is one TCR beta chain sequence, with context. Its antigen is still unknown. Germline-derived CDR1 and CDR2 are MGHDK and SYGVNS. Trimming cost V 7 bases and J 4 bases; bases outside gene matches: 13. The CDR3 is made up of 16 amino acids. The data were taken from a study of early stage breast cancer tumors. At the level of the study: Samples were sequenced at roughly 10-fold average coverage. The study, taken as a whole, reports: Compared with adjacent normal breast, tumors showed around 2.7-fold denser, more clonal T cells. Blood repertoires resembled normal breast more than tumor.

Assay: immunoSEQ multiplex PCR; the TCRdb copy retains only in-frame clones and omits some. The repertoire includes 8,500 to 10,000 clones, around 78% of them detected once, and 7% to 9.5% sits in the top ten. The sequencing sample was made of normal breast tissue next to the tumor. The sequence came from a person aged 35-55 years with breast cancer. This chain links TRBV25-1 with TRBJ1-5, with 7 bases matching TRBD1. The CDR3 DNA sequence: TGTGCCAGCACGGGACAGCTAAACCTCCGGAATCAGCCCCAGCATTTT. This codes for CASTGQLNLRNQPQHF.